This TCR beta chain comes out of a study of T-cell reconstitution after alpha-beta-depleted transplantation in children. The study, taken as a whole, reports: When one year had passed after transplant, most T-cell counts and diversity came from newly produced T cells.

This clonotype was detected only a few times. Antigen specificity is unknown. The library targeted TCRbeta and was prepared with unique molecular identifiers. Each CDR3 protein is one row after TCRdb ran MiXCR on the PCR reads. Seen here are fewer than 350,000 distinct CDR3 sequences, around 7.3% observed once, and the top ten hold about 9.1%. The CDR3 sequence is 13 residues long. From germline, CDR1 is SGHRS and CDR2 YFSETQ. Trimming pared 3 bases from V and 1 base from J, leaving 7 bases between. The specimen comprised peripheral blood, sampled 360 days after TCRalphabeta/CD19-depleted stem cell transplant. The genes are TRBV5-1 and TRBJ2-5; D is uncertain. This TCR derives from a female patient aged 2 to 10 who had a stem cell transplant for Fanconi anemia, so the T cells may come from the graft donor. CDR3 residues: CASSYLIQETQYF. DNA for the CDR3: TGCGCCAGCAGCTACCTTATCCAAGAGACCCAGTACTTC.